This T cell receptor (beta chain) was documented in a study of T cells in Graves' hyperthyroidism and ophthalmopathy. Study-wide context: Peripheral blood was secured at the point of initial diagnosis, before any treatment. Regarding the study as a whole: Most clonotypes that expanded in the thyroid above 0.001 also showed up in blood. A 13 V-J model separated ophthalmopathy from stable hyperthyroidism.

This clonotype was recorded at least ten times. Its specificity is unknown. There were TCR beta CDR3 regions amplified from RNA transcripts. RT-PCR in the first round (using the HTBI primer set) targeted the TCR CDR3. TCRdb itself ran the multiplex PCR reads through MiXCR, one entry per CDR3 protein. This sample has some 270,000 distinct CDR3 sequences, with 13% found just once. The sample comprised blood. The receptor was derived from a woman in her twenties or thirties with Graves' hyperthyroidism that later progressed to Graves' ophthalmopathy.

CDR3 nucleotide sequence: TGTGCCAGCAGTGTCGACAGCCTGGCTGGCTACACCTTC. This translates into CASSVDSLAGYTF. The V and J genes are TRBV28 and TRBJ1-2; weak D call: TRBD1 (5 bases). Germline CDR1 reads MDHEN; CDR2 reads SYDVKM. V gave up 5 bases and J gave up 7 bases, with 14 bases separating them. The length of the CDR3 is 13 residues.